This TCR beta chain was observed in a study of shared clonotypes between healthy human individuals. For the study at large: Donors had three CD4 naive, three CD4 memory, two CD8 naive and one CD8 memory plate apiece.

On this clone itself: Its antigen remains unknown.

Germline loops: CDR1 KGHSH, CDR2 LQKENI. There are 17 residues in the CDR3. V was cut by 2 bases and J by 4 bases, with 18 bases left in between. Whole-study findings and limits: The naive CD4 repertoires of four donors were compared, and about 5% of clonotypes were shared.

The method was immunoSEQ multiplex PCR; TCRdb's version includes in-frame clones alone and lacks a portion of them. The sample lists over 2 million clones, roughly 94% occurring once. Sequenced: naive CD4+ T cells sorted from blood. Subset indicated: CD45RA+ positively selected. The chain joins TRBV18 to TRBJ1-3; a weak D match, TRBD1 (5 bases). The TCR originated in a man younger than 35 in good health. For the CDR3, the DNA is TGTGCCAGCTCACCAACGCTGACAGCCGAGGGAGGAAACACCATATATTTT. Translated, it gives CASSPTLTAEGGNTIYF.